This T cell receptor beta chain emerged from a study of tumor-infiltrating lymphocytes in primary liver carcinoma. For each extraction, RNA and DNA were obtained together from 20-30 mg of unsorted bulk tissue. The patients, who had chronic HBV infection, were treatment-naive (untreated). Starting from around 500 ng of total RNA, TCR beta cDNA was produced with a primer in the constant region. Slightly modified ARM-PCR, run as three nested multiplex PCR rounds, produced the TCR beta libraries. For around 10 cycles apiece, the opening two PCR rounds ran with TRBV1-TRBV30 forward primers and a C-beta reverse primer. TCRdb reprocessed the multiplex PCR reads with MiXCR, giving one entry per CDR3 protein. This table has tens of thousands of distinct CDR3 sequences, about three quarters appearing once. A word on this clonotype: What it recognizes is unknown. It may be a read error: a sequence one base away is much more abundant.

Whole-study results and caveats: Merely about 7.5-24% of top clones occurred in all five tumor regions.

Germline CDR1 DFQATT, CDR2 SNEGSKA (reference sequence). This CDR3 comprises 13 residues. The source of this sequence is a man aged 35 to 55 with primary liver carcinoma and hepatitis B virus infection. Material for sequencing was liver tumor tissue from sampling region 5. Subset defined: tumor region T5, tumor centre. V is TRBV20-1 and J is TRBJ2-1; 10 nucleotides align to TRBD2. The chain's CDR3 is CSAGTSANNELFF. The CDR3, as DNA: TGCAGTGCCGGGACTAGCGCCAACAATGAGCTGTTCTTC.